The TCR beta chain described here comes from a study of blood T cell repertoires in COVID-19. V gave up 5 bases and J gave up 6 bases, with 11 bases separating them. This CDR3 region has 13 residues. Per germline, CDR1 LNHDA and CDR2 SQIVND (reference sequence). Original analysis: Estimated nucleated cell counts came from reference gene primer amplification. Some clones are missing from TCRdb's copy, which holds only in-frame ones; the method was immunoSEQ multiplex PCR. That table is the source of V, J and clone size, and D and trimming were worked out from the DNA. The sample includes fewer than 140,000 clones, about 80% of them seen just once.

The chain couples TRBV19 to TRBJ1-5, with D hard to call. The clonotype was recovered from an older woman with acute or convalescent COVID-19. Sequenced material: peripheral blood. CDR3: CASSLGIVQPQHF. In nucleotides, the CDR3 is TGTGCCAGTAGTTTAGGTATTGTTCAGCCCCAGCATTTT.